This T cell receptor (beta chain) appears in the sequencing data of a study of Ad26.COV2.S vaccination and SARS-CoV-2 variants. Study background: Ad26.COV2.S shots went into the muscle once or twice, 56 days apart.

Sequencing used immunoSEQ multiplex PCR; TCRdb keeps in-frame clones, though not all of them. The table lists roughly 380,000 clones, about 85% of them singletons. General study findings and limits: Reportedly, after vaccination the spike-specific CD8+ and CD4+ T cell responses displayed substantial breadth. From the TCR breadth and depth analyses, total T cell responses may have been underestimated.

The CDR3 totals 13 residues. Germline V gene data show CDR1 as MNHEY and CDR2 as SVGAGI. Trimming shortened V by 4 bases and J by 4 bases, and 8 bases separated the two germline ends. The treatment here: some 19 received Ad26.COV2.S at low or high dose, single or two shots; roughly 5 received placebo; per-sample allocation not given. Vaccine and placebo recipients were sampled on day 63 after the first injection. Adults aged 18-55 years in Boston included the donor. Comment on this clone: What it binds is not known.

Sequences were derived from peripheral blood, sampled in a trial of Ad26.COV2.S vaccine versus placebo. This TCR came from a person aged 18-60 years who received the Ad26.COV2.S COVID-19 vaccine or a placebo. The chain links TRBV6-5 to TRBJ2-1; D remains ambiguous. The CDR3 DNA sequence: TGTGCCAGCAGTTTTGGAGAATACAATGAGCAGTTCTTC. Its translation is CASSFGEYNEQFF.